The clone carrying this TCR beta chain has just a few counts. Its antigen is as yet unknown. This specimen belongs to a study of T cells after yellow fever vaccination. Study observations and caveats: Abundant clonotypes from the bulk population could get into FACS-sorted repertoires as contaminants. Most primary-vaccination clones reappeared after the booster (less than 98% CD4, roughly 90% CD8). Overall, a small share of clonotypes was seen in both CD4 and CD8 compartments.

The 5'RACE template-switching step produced TCR cDNA and added a universal primer site and UMIs. One entry per CDR3 protein, called by TCRdb with MiXCR from the 5' RACE reads. The sample records 250,000 or so distinct CDR3 sequences, approximately 3.6% being singletons. CDR1 is PRHDT, CDR2 FYEKMQ, per germline (reference sequence). Trimming cost V 4 bases and J 7 bases; bases outside gene matches: 4. The CDR3 has 13 amino acids. This material consisted of PBMCs, taken 15 days after the yellow fever booster vaccination. The chain carries TRBV13 and TRBJ2-7, with 10 bases fitting TRBD2. The clonotype originates from a young man who received the YFV17D yellow fever vaccine. CDR3 DNA: TGTGCCAGCAGCTCCACTAGCGGGGTAGAGCAGTACGTC. It yields the protein CASSSTSGVEQYV.